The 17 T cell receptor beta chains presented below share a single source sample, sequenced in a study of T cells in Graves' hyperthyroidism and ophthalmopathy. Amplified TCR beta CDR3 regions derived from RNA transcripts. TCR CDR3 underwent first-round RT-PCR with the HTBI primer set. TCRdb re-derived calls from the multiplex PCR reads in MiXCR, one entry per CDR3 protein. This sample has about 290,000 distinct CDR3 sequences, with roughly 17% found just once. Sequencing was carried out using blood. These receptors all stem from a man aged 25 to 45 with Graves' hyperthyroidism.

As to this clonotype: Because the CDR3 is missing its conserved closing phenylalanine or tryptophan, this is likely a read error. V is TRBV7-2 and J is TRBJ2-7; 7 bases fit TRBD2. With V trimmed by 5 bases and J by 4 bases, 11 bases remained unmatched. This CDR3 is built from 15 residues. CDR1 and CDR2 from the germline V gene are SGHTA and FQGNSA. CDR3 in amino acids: CASSRLGGSSYEQYL. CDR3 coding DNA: TGTGCCAGCAGCCGCCTGGGCGGGAGTAGTTACGAGCAGTACCTC.

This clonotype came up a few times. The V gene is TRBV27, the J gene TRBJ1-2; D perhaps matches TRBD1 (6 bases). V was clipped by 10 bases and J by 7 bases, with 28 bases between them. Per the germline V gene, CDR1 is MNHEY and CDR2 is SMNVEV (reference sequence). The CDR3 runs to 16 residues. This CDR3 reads CATNLSPGGELIGYTF. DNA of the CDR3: TGTGCCACTAATTTATCCCCGGGGGGCGAGTTAATTGGCTACACCTTC.

CDR3 sequence: CASSISLSADGRETQYF. The CDR3 region has the DNA TGTGCCAGTAGTATCTCCCTTTCAGCGGACGGGAGAGAGACCCAGTACTTC. The chain employs TRBV19 and TRBJ2-5; TRBD2 might be the D (6 bases). CDR1 LNHDA and CDR2 SQIVND come from the germline V gene (reference sequence). CDR3 length equals 17 residues. The V end lost 3 bases, the J end lost 4 bases, and 21 bases lay between the germline ends.

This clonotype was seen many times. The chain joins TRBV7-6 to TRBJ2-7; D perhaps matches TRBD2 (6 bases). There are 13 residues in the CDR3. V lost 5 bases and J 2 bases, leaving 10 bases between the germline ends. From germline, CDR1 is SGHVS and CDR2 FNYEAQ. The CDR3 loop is CASSPGEAYEQYF. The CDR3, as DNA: TGTGCCAGCAGCCCCGGGGAGGCCTACGAGCAGTACTTC.

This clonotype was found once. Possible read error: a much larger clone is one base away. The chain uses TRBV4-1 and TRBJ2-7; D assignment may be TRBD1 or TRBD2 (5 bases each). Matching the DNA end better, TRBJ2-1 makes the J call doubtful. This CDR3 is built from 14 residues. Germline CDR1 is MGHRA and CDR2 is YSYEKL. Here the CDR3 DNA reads TGCGCCAGCAGCCCCGGGGCTGGGGCCTACGAGCAGTTCTTC. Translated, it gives CASSPGAGAYEQFF.

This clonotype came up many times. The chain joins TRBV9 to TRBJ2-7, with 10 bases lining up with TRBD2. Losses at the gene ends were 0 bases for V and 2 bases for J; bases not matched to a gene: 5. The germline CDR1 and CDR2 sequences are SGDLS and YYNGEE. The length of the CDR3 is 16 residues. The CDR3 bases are TGTGCCAGCAGCGTAGGCCTAGCGGGAGCCCCCTACGAGCAGTACTTC. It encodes CASSVGLAGAPYEQYF.

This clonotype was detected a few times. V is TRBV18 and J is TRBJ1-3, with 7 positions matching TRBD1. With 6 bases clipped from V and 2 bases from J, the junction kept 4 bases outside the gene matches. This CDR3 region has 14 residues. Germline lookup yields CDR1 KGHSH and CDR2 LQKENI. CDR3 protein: CASSRGQAGNTIYF. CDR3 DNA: TGTGCCAGCTCGCGCGGACAGGCTGGAAACACCATATATTTT.

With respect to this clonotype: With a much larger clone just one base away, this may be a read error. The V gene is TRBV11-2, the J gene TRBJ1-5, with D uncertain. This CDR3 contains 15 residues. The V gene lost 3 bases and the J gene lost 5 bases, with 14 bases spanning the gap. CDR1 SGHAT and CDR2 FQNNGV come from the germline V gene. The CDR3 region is CASSLVPSPHQPQHF. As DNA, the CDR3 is TGTGCCAGCAGCTTGGTCCCCAGCCCCCATCAGCCCCAGCATTTT.

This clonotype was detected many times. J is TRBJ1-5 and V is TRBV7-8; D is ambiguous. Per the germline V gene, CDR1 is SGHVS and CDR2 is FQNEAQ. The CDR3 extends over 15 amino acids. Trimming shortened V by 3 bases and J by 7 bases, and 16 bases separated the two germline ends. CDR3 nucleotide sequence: TGTGCCAGCAGCTTTGGTCGGGGTTTGCGGCAGCCCCAGCATTTT. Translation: CASSFGRGLRQPQHF.

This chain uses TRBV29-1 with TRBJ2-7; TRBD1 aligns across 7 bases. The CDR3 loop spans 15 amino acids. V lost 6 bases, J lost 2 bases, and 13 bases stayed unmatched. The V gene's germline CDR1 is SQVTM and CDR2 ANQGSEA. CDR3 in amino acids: CSVYGTDDKPYEQYF. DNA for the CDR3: TGCAGCGTGTATGGGACAGATGATAAACCCTACGAGCAGTACTTC.

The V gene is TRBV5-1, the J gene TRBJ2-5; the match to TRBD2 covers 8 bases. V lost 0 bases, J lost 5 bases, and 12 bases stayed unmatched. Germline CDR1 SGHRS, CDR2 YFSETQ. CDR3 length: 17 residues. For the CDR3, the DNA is TGCGCCAGCAGCTTGGGAATAGCGGGGAGCCCGGGGGAGACCCAGTACTTC. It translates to CASSLGIAGSPGETQYF.

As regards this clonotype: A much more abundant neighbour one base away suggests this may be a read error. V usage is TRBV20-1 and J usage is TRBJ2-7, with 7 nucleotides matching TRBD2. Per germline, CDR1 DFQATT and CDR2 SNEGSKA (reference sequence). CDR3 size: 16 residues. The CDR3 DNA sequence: TGCAGTGCTAGAGACGGGGGAGGGAACCCCTCCTACGAGCCGTACTTC. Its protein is CSARDGGGNPSYEPYF.

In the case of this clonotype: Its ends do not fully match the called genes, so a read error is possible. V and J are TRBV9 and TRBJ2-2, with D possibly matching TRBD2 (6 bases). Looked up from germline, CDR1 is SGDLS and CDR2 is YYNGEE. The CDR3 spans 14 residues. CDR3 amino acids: CASNTIPAGGELLF. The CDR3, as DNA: TGTGCCAGCAACACTATTCCAGCGGGCGGGGAGCTGCTTTTT.

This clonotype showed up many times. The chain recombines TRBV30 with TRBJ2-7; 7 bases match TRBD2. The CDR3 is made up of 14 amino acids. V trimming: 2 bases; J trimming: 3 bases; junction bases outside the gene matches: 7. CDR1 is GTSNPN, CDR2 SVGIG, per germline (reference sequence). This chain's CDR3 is CAWSPQGEGYEQYF. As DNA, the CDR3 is TGTGCCTGGAGTCCCCAAGGGGAGGGCTACGAGCAGTACTTC. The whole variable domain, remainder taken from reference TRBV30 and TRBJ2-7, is SQTIHQWPATLVQPVGSPLSLECTVEGTSNPNLYWYRQAAGRGLQLLFYSVGIGQISSEVPQNLSASRPQDRQFILSSKKLLLSDSGFYLCAWSPQGEGYEQYFGPGTRLTVT.

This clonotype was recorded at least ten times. Here the CDR3 reads CASSRGRYYSYEQYF. CDR3 sequence (DNA): TGTGCCAGCAGCCGAGGACGGTACTACTCCTACGAGCAGTACTTC. The chain has TRBV11-1 and TRBJ2-7; D call uncertain. CDR1 and CDR2 from the germline V gene are SGHAT and FQDESV (reference sequence). The V gene lost 5 bases and the J gene lost 0 bases, with 14 bases spanning the gap. CDR3 length: 15 amino acids.

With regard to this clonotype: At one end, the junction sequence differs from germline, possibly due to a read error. For the CDR3, the DNA is TGTGTCAGTAGGCGCAGGACCACACCTTTTGGAGAGACCCAGTACTTC. Translated: CVSRRRTTPFGETQYF. This rearrangement joins TRBV19 to TRBJ2-5; no definite D call. CDR3 length equals 16 residues. Germline V CDR1 and CDR2: LNHDA, SQIVND (reference sequence). Combining the CDR3 with reference TRBV19 and TRBJ2-5 gives the whole variable domain DGGITQSPKYLFRKEGQNVTLSCEQNLNHDAMYWYRQDPGQGLRLIYYSQIVNDFQKGDIAEGYSVSREKKESFPLTVTSAQKNPTAFYLCVSRRRTTPFGETQYFGPGTRLLVL.

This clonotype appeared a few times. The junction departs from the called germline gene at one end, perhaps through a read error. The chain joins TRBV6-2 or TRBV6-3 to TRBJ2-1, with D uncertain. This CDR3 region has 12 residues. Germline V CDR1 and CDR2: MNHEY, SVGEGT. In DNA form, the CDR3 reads TGTGCCGGCAGTTACTCGGGCAATGAGCAGTTCTTC. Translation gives CAGSYSGNEQFF.